This T cell receptor (beta chain) appears in the sequencing data of a study of PD-L1 blockade in urothelial cancer. Trimming cost V 5 bases and J 6 bases; bases outside gene matches: 9. Germline CDR1 is PRHDT and CDR2 is FYEKMQ (reference sequence). This CDR3 spans 14 amino acids. This clone came up a few times. Its cognate antigen is unknown. Time point noted: pretreatment peripheral blood. Each patient's cancer was a locally advanced or metastatic urothelial carcinoma. Generated by immunoSEQ multiplex PCR, the TCRdb table keeps only in-frame clones and is missing some. The sample includes about 87,000 clones, about 83% of them seen just once. Study findings and constraints: Pretreatment clonality of the blood TCR repertoire below the median was predictive of superior survival.

The specimen was PBMCs, collected around atezolizumab (anti-PD-L1) treatment. The source of this sequence is a man in his fifties or sixties with urothelial cancer. The J gene is TRBJ2-7, the V gene TRBV13, with TRBD1 identical over 8 bases. The CDR3 region has the DNA TGTGCCAGCAGCCTGAGACAGGGGACGGGCGAGCAGTACTTC. It encodes CASSLRQGTGEQYF.